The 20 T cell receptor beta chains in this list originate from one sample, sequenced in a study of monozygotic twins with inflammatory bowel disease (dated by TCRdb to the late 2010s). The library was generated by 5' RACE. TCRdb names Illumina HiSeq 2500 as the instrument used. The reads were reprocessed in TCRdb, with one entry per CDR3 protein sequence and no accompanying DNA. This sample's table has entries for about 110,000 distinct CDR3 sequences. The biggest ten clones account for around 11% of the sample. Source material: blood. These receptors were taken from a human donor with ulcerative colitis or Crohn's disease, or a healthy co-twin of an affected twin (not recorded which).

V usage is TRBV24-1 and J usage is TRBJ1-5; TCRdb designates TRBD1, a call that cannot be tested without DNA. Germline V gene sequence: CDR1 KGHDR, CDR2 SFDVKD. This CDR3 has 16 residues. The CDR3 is CATSDQGGAGNQPQHF.

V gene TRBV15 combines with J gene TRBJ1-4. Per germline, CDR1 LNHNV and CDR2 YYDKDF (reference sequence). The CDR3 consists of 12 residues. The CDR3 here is CATSRASEKLFF.

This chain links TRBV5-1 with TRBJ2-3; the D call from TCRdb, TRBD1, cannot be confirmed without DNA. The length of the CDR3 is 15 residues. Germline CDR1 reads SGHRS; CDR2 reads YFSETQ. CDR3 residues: CASCRSGTETDTQYF.

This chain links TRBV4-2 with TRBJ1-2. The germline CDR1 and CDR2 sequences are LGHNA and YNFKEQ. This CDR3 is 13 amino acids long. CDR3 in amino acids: CASSQVLGEGYTF.

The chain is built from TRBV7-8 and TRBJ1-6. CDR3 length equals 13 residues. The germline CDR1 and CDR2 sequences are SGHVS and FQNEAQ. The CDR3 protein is CASCRTLSSPLHF.

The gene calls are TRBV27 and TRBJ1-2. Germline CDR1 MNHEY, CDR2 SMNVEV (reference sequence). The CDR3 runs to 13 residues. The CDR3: CASSLSNMDGYTF.

CDR3 residues: CASSPQGGAITEAFF. The chain links TRBV9 to TRBJ1-1. Germline CDR1 and CDR2: SGDLS and YYNGEE. The CDR3 has 15 amino acids.

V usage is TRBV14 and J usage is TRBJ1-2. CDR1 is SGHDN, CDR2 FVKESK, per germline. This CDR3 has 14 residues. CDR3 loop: CASSQVPQAYGYTF. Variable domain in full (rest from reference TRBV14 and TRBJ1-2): EAGVTQFPSHSVIEKGQTVTLRCDPISGHDNLYWYRRVMGKEIKFLLHFVKESKQDESGMPNNRFLAERTGGTYSTLKVQPAELEDSGVYFCASSQVPQAYGYTFGSGTRLTVV.

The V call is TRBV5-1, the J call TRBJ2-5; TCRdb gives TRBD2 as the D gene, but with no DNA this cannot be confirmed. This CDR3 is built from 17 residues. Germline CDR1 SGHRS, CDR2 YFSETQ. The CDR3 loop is CASSLGRTSGSRETQYF.

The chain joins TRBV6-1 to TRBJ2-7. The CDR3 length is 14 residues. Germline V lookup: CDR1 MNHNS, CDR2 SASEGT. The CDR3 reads CASSEEGFPDEQYF.

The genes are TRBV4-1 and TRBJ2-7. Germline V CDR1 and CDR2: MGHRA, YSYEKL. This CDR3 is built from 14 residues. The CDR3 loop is CASSQEGFLYEQYF.

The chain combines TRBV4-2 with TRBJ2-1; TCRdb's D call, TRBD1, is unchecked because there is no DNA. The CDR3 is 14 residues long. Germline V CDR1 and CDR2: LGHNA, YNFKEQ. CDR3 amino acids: CASSGNRGPNEQFF.

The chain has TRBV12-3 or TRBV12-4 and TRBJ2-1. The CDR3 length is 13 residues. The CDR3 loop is CASSLYSYNEQFF.

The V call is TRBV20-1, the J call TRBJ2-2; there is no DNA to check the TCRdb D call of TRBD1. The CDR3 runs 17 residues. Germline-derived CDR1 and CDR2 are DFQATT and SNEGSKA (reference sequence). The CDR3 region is CSAAYSLWGQDTGELFF.

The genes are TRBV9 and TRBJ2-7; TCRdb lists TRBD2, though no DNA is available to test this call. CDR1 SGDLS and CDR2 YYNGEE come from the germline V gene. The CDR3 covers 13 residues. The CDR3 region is CASSRDFSYEQYF.

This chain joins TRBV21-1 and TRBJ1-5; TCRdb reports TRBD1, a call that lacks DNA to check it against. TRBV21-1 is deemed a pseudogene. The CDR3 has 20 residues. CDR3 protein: CASSFSRWDRGPVWNQPQHF.

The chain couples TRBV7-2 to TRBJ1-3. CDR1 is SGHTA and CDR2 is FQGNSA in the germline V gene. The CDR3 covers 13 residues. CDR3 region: CASSLVGGNTIYF.

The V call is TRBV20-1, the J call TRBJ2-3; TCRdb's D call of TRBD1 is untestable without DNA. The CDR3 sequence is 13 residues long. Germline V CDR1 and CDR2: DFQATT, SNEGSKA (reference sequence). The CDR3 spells CSADGDTSDTQYF.

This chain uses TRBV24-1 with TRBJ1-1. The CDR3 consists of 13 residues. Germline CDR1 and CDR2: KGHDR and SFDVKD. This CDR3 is CATSDGLNTEAFF.

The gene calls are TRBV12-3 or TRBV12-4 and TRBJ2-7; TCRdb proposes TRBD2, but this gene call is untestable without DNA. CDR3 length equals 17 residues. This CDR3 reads CASSLVLGLAMTYEQYF.